Sequencing of this T cell receptor beta chain was carried out in a study of blood T cell repertoires in COVID-19. Across the whole study: There were acute and convalescent COVID-19 samples, and they came from the United States, Italy and Spain.

The CDR3 length is 14 residues. CDR1 SEHNR and CDR2 FQNEAQ come from the germline V gene (reference sequence). With 2 bases removed from V and 4 bases from J, the gap between germline ends came to 11 bases. Original processing notes: Estimation of nucleated cell counts was performed using reference gene primer amplification. Profiling relied on immunoSEQ multiplex PCR, and the TCRdb table lists in-frame clones only, not all of them. V, J and clone size are those of that table, while D and trimming were read from the DNA. Among over 40,000 clones listed, more than 85% were seen once. This chain links TRBV7-9 with TRBJ1-1, with D unresolved. Sequencing was carried out using peripheral blood. The clonotype comes from a woman over 75 with acute or convalescent COVID-19. The DNA for the CDR3 is TGTGCCAGCAGCTTACCCGGGGAAGGCACTGAAGCTTTCTTT. Translated, it gives CASSLPGEGTEAFF.